A single sample gave rise to the 14 T cell receptor beta chains below, sequenced in a study of tissue T cells after allogeneic stem cell transplantation. Profiling relied on immunoSEQ multiplex PCR, and the TCRdb table lists in-frame clones only, not all of them. Among under 30,000 clones listed, roughly 70% were seen once. Sequencing was performed on tissue from the ileum, taken at autopsy. The receptors stem from a female donor over 55 with lung cancer.

The genes are TRBV5-1 and TRBJ1-5; D unclear. Trimming shortened V by 1 base and J by 9 bases, and 14 bases separated the two germline ends. The CDR3 sequence is 14 residues long. Germline CDR1 SGHRS, CDR2 YFSETQ. The CDR3 nucleotides read TGCGCCAGCAGCTTGAGCATCGGGCTGCGGCCCCAGCATTTT. This sequence encodes CASSLSIGLRPQHF.

The chain combines TRBV5-1 with TRBJ2-4, with D hard to call. The CDR3 is 16 residues long. In germline, CDR1 is SGHRS, CDR2 YFSETQ. Trimming removed 5 bases at V and 5 bases at J, with 20 bases between. The CDR3 nucleotides read TGCGCCAGCAGAACGCTAAGGTATAAGGTCGAAAACATTCAGTACTTC. Residues: CASRTLRYKVENIQYF.

The rearrangement uses TRBV6-1 and TRBJ2-7; D call uncertain. Germline values: CDR1 MNHNS, CDR2 SASEGT. The CDR3 extends over 12 amino acids. V gave up 2 bases and J gave up 5 bases, with 7 bases separating them. CDR3 bases: TGTGCCAGCAGTGAATGGTGGGACGAGCAGTACTTC. Translation: CASSEWWDEQYF.

The genes are TRBV4-2 and TRBJ1-2; perhaps TRBD1 as D (6 bases). This CDR3 is 15 amino acids long. The V end was cut by 4 bases, the J end by 2 bases, with 14 bases between. Germline-derived CDR1 and CDR2 are LGHNA and YNFKEQ. The CDR3 DNA follows: TGTGCCAGCAGCCCCTCGACAGGCGTCAACTATGGCTACACCTTC. It yields the protein CASSPSTGVNYGYTF.

This clone showed up just a few times. The rearrangement uses TRBV6-5 and TRBJ1-1; a possible D gene is TRBD1 (6 bases). Germline CDR1 is MNHEY and CDR2 is SVGAGI. This CDR3 spans 13 amino acids. Trimming took off 2 bases at V and 5 bases at J, with 9 bases between the two ends. The CDR3 protein is CASSYEGGTEAFF. The CDR3 nucleotides are TGTGCCAGCAGTTACGAGGGGGGTACTGAAGCTTTCTTT.

CDR3 nucleotides: TGTGCCAGCAGCTTGACACAGAACACTGAAGCTTTCTTT. Its protein is CASSLTQNTEAFF. V is TRBV11-3 and J is TRBJ1-1; D gene uncertain. Germline CDR1 reads SGHNT; CDR2 reads YENEEA. The CDR3 is made up of 13 amino acids. Trimming took off 3 bases at V and 1 base at J, with 6 bases between the two ends.

This clone appeared once. V is TRBV6-2 or TRBV6-3 and J is TRBJ1-5; maybe TRBD1 (5 bases). Trimming took 5 bases from V and 11 from J, leaving 16 bases between them. Germline V gene data show CDR1 as MNHEY and CDR2 as SVGEGT. The CDR3 spans 13 residues. The CDR3, as DNA: TGTGCCAGCAGTCGACAGAGCCCGGGCTCCCAGCATTTT. Translation gives CASSRQSPGSQHF.

This clone showed up just a few times. The chain recombines TRBV27 with TRBJ1-1, with TRBD1 matching 7 bases. In germline, CDR1 is MNHEY, CDR2 SMNVEV (reference sequence). The CDR3 sequence is 15 residues long. V lost 8 bases to trimming and J lost 1 base; unmatched junction nucleotides: 10. In DNA form, the CDR3 reads TGTGCCAGCCATAGGTCGACAGGGAGGAACACTGAAGCTTTCTTT. Protein sequence: CASHRSTGRNTEAFF.

This sequence joins TRBV7-6 and TRBJ2-5; 8 bases agree with TRBD2. The CDR3 is 14 amino acids. Germline assignment: CDR1 SGHVS and CDR2 FNYEAQ. The trim removed 7 bases at V and 7 bases at J, leaving 11 bases unmatched. This CDR3 reads CASTSGGAGGTQYF. The CDR3 DNA reads as TGTGCCAGCACCTCCGGGGGGGCCGGGGGGACCCAGTACTTC.

V usage is TRBV18 and J usage is TRBJ2-5; no clear D gene. CDR3 length: 13 residues. The V gene's germline CDR1 is KGHSH and CDR2 LQKENI. V dropped 2 bases and J dropped 4 bases, with 8 bases sitting between them. CDR3: CASSPSQRETQYF. The CDR3 region has the DNA TGTGCCAGCTCACCATCCCAGAGAGAGACCCAGTACTTC. The full variable domain, with the rest looked up from reference TRBV18 and TRBJ2-5, is NAGVMQNPRHLVRRRGQEARLRCSPMKGHSHVYWYRQLPEEGLKFMVYLQKENIIDESGMPKERFSAEFPKEGPSILRIQQVVRGDSAAYFCASSPSQRETQYFGPGTRLLVL.

The rearrangement uses TRBV30 and TRBJ1-3; D uncertain. This CDR3 has 15 amino acids. V lost 1 base to trimming and J lost 0 bases, with 10 bases between them. Germline V CDR1 and CDR2: GTSNPN, SVGIG (reference sequence). Here the CDR3 DNA reads TGTGCCTGGAGTGGACAAATCAGCTCTGGAAACACCATATATTTT. It codes for CAWSGQISSGNTIYF.

The V call is TRBV6-5, the J call TRBJ2-5; 12 nucleotides line up with TRBD2. The CDR3 is made up of 15 amino acids. V gave up 6 bases and J gave up 4 bases; unmatched junction bases: 6. CDR1 MNHEY and CDR2 SVGAGI come from the germline V gene. Here the CDR3 DNA reads TGTGCCAGCAGGCCGGTGACTAGCGGGGGAGAGACCCAGTACTTC. It encodes CASRPVTSGGETQYF.

The genes are TRBV6-6 and TRBJ2-1; TRBD2 matches 8 bases. The germline V gene encodes CDR1 MNHNY and CDR2 SVGAGI (reference sequence). CDR3 length: 15 residues. The V and J ends lost 2 bases and 5 bases, in that order; junction bases with no gene match: 5. The CDR3 DNA reads as TGTGCCAGCAGTTACCCCCAGCGGGGGCACAATGAGCAGTTCTTC. Translation: CASSYPQRGHNEQFF.

The CDR3 is CASSQDPRTGGAKNIQYF. The CDR3 DNA reads as TGCGCCAGCAGCCAGGATCCACGGACAGGGGGGGCCAAAAACATTCAGTACTTC. The chain has TRBV4-3 and TRBJ2-4; TRBD1 aligns across 10 bases. The CDR3 extends over 18 amino acids. The J segment lost 1 base and the V segment lost 3 bases, leaving 9 bases of the junction unmatched. The germline CDR1 and CDR2 sequences are LGHNA and YSLEER.